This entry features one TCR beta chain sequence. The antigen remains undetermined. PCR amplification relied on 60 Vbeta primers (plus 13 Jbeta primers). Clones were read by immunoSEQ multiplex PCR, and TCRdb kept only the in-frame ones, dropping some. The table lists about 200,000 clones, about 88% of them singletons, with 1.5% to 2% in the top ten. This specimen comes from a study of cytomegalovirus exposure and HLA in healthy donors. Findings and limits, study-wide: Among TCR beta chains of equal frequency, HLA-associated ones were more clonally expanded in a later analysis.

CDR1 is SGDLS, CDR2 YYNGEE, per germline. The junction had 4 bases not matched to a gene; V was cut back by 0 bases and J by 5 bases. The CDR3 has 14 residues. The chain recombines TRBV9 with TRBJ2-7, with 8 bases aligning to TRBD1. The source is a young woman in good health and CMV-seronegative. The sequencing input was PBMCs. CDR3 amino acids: CASSVAGQENEQYF. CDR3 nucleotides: TGTGCCAGCAGCGTAGCGGGACAGGAAAACGAGCAGTACTTC.